This TCR beta chain is from a study of blood T cell repertoires in COVID-19. Generated by immunoSEQ multiplex PCR, the TCRdb table keeps only in-frame clones and is missing some. The sample records a few hundred thousand clones, around 84% being singletons. Germline V lookup: CDR1 KGHSH, CDR2 LQKENI. CDR3 length: 12 residues. Deletions cut 6 bases from V and 5 bases from J, with 8 bases between. The chain uses TRBV18 and TRBJ2-1; D unclear. This clonotype was sampled from a man aged 35 to 55 who had recovered from COVID-19. The sample was peripheral blood. The chain's CDR3 is CASSGRDNEQFF. The DNA of the CDR3 is TGTGCCAGCTCCGGCCGGGACAATGAGCAGTTCTTC.